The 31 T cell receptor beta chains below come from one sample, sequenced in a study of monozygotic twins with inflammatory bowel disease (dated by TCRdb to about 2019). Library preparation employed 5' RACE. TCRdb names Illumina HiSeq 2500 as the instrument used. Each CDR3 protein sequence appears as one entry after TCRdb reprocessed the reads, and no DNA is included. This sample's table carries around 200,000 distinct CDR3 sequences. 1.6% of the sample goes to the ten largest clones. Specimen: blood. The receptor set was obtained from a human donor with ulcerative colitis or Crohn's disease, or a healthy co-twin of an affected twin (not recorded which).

The CDR3 spells CASSYAGLAGFFRDYEQYF. The V and J genes are TRBV6-5 and TRBJ2-7; the D call of TRBD2 rests on TCRdb alone, since no DNA is present to check it. This CDR3 has 19 residues. Germline lookup yields CDR1 MNHEY and CDR2 SVGAGI.

CDR3 loop: CASSVGDRPPGELFF. The rearrangement uses TRBV9 and TRBJ2-2; TCRdb gives TRBD1 as the D gene, but with no DNA this cannot be confirmed. CDR1 is SGDLS, CDR2 YYNGEE, per germline. The CDR3 is 15 residues long.

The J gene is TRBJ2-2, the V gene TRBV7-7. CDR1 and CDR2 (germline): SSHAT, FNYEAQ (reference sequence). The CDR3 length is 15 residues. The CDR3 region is CASSLGTLQGGELFF. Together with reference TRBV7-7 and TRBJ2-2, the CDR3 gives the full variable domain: GAGVSQSPRYKVTKRGQDVTLRCDPISSHATLYWYQQALGQGPEFLTYFNYEAQPDKSGLPSDRFSAERPEGSISTLTIQRTEQRDSAMYRCASSLGTLQGGELFFGEGSRLTVL.

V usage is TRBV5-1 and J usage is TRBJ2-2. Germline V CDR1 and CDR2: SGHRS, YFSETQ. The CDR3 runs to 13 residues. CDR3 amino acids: CASSPERTGELFF.

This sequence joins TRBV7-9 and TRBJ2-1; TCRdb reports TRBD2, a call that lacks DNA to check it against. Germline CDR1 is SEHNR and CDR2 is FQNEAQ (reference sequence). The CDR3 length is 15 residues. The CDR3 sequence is CASRYGTRGNNEQFF.

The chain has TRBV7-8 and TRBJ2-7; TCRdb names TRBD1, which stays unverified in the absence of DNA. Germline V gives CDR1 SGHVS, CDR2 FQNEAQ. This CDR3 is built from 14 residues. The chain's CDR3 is CASSGRTGGFEQYF.

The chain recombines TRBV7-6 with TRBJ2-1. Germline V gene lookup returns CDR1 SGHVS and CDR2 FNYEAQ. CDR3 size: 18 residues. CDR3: CASSLERRYLSSYNEQFF.

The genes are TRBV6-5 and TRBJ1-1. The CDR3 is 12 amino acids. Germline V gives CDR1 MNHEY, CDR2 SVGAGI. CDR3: CASSPYAGEAFF.

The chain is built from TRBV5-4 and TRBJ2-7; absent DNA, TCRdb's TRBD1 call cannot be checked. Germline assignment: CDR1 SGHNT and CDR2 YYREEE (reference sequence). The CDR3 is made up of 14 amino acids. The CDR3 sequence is CASSSAGQDYEQYF.

The CDR3 sequence: CASGPGTRVNEQYF. The rearrangement links TRBV5-1 to TRBJ2-7; checking the TCRdb D call of TRBD2 is not possible without DNA. Germline CDR1 reads SGHRS; CDR2 reads YFSETQ. This CDR3 comprises 14 residues.

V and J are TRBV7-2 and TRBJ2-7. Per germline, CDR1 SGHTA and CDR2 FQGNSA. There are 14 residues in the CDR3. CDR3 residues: CASSLSGRAYEQYF.

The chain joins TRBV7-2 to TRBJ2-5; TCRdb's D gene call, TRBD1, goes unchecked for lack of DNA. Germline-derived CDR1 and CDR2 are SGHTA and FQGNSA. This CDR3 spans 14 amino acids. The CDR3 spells CASSLAGGRETQYF.

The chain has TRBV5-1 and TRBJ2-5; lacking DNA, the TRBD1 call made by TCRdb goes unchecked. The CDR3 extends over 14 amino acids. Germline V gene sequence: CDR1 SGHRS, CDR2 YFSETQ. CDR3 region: CASREGGGTETQYF.

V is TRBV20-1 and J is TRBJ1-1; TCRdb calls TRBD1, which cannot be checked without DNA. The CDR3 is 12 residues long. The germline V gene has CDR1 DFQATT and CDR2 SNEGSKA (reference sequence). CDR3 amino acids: CSAKQGNTEAFF.

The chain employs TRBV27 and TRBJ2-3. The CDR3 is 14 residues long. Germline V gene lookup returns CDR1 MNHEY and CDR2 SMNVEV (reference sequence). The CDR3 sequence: CASRPGFGTDTQYF.

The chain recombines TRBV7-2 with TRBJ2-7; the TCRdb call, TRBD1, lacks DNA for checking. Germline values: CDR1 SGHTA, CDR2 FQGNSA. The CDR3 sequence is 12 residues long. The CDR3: CASSPGRREQYF.

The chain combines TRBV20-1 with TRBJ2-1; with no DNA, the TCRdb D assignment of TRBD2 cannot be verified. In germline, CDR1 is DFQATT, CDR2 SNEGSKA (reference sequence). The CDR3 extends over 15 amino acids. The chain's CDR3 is CSARPSGGSYNEQFF.

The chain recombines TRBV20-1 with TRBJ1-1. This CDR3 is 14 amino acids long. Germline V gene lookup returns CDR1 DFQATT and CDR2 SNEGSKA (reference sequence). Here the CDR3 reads CSARDSRLTIRAFF.

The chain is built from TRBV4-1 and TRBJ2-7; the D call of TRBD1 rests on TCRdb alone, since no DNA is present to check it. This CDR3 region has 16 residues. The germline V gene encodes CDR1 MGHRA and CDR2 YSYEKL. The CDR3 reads CASRRTSTGQGYEQYF.

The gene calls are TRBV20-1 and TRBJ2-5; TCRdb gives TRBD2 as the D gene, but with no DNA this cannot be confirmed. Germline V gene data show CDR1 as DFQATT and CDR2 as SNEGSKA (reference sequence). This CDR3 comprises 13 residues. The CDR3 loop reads CSAVLAGVETQYF.

CDR3 protein: CASSLGGQMRNEQFF. This rearrangement joins TRBV9 to TRBJ2-1; checking the TCRdb D call of TRBD1 is not possible without DNA. The CDR3 runs 15 residues. From germline, CDR1 is SGDLS and CDR2 YYNGEE.

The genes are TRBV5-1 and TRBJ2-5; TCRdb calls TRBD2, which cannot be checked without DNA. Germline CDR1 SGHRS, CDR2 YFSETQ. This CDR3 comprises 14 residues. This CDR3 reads CASSTWTSGGQRYF.

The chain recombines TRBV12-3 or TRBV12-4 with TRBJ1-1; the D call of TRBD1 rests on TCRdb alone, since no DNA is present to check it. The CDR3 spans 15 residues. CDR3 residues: CASSSLNRGQTEAFF.

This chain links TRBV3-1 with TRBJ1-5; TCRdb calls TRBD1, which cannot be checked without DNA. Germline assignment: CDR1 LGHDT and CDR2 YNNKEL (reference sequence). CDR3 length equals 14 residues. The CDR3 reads CASSQGGADQPQHF.

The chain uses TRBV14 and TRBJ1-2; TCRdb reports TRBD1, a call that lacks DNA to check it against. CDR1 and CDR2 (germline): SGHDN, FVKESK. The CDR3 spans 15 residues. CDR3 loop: CASSPLSDSLYGYTF.

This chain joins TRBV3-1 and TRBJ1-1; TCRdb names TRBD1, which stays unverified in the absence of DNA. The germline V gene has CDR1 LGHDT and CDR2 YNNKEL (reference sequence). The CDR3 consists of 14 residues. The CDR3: CASSGRTGGTEAFF.

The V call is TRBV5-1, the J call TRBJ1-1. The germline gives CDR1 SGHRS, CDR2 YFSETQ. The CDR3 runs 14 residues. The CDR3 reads CASSFQGPNTEAFF.

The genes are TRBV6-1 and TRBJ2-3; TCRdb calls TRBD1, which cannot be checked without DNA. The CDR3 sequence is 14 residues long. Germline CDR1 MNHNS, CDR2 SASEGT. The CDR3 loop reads CASSEGGRTDTQYF.

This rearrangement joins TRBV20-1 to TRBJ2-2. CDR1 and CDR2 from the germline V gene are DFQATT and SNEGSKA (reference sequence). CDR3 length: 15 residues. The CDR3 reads CSARDFGWDTGELFF.

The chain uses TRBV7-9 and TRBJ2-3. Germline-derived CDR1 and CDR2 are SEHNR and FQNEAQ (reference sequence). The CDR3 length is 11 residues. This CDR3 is CASSLETKSYF. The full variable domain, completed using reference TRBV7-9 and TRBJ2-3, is DTGVSQNPRHKITKRGQNVTFRCDPISEHNRLYWYRQTLGQGPEFLTYFQNEAQLEKSRLLSDRFSAERPKGSFSTLEIQRTEQGDSAMYLCASSLETKSYFGPGTRLTVL.

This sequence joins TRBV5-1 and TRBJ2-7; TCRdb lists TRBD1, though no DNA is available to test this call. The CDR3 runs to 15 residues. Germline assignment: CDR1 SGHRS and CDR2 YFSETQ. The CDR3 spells CASSLQQGVKYEQYF.